The T cell receptor (beta chain) described here comes from a study of PD-L1 blockade in urothelial cancer. The wider study: From 2014, patients received atezolizumab, given as 1,200 mg intravenously every 3 weeks. Each blood sample yielded a median of 141,255 T cells.

Using immunoSEQ multiplex PCR, the repertoire was profiled, and TCRdb retains in-frame clones only, with some absent. The table shows roughly 77,000 clones, with roughly 89% occurring only once. The V gene's germline CDR1 is SGHRS and CDR2 YFSETQ. The CDR3 runs to 15 residues. V lost 4 bases and J lost 1; bases outside the gene matches: 7. Stated time point: pretreatment peripheral blood. Sequencing was performed on PBMCs, taken around atezolizumab (anti-PD-L1) treatment. The source of this sequence is an older woman with urothelial cancer. V and J are TRBV5-1 and TRBJ2-7; 8 nucleotides agree with TRBD1. The CDR3 nucleotides read TGCGCCAGCAGCCCCAGGACAGGGAAGTCCTACGAGCAGTACTTC. It yields the protein CASSPRTGKSYEQYF.